This T cell receptor beta chain appears in the sequencing data of a study of a mutant IDH1 vaccine in newly diagnosed glioma. Study background: Treatment recipients were 62.5% male and approximately 40% female, and their mean age was around 37 years. Beforehand, treatment had been radiotherapy, temozolomide, or both; the majority received both. The study, taken as a whole, reports: Pseudoprogression seemingly bore no relation to changes in top peripheral T cell clonotypes.

TCRdb's table, derived via immunoSEQ multiplex PCR, lists solely in-frame clones and lacks some. This table holds 50,000 to 65,000 clones, 65% to 80% found once. As for time point: baseline, week 1 (first vaccination visit). The sample's treatment: pre-vaccination baseline after standard-of-care therapy. Donors' newly diagnosed IDH1-mutant WHO grade 3 or 4 astrocytomas lacked nuclear ATRX. Comment on this clone: Its specificity is not known.

V gave up 5 bases and J gave up 7 bases; unmatched junction bases: 8. From germline, CDR1 is SGHNT and CDR2 YYREEE (reference sequence). The CDR3 runs to 16 residues. Sequenced here: PBMCs, sampled from a glioma patient treated with radiotherapy, temozolomide or both. The J gene is TRBJ1-6, the V gene TRBV5-4, with 11 bases lining up with TRBD1. The origin of this receptor is a woman in her forties with glioma. CDR3 DNA: TGTGCCAGCAGTCGGCTGGACAGGGGGCAAAATTCACCCCTCCACTTT. It is translated as CASSRLDRGQNSPLHF. Full variable domain (rest looked up from reference TRBV5-4 and TRBJ1-6): ETGVTQSPTHLIKTRGQQVTLRCSSQSGHNTVSWYQQALGQGPQFIFQYYREEENGRGNFPPRFSGLQFPNYSSELNVNALELDDSALYLCASSRLDRGQNSPLHFGNGTRLTVT.